This is a list of T cell receptor beta chains from one sample in a study of human T cells and chemical hapten exposure. TCRdb itself ran the RACE reads through MiXCR, one entry per CDR3 protein. Here the sample spans 84,000 or so distinct CDR3 sequences, roughly 10% being singletons. Here the sequenced sample was whole blood, taken in connection with sensitization to the hapten diphenylcyclopropenone (DPC). Receptors originate from a woman under 40 with alopecia areata. Some clones in this sample may be carry-over from other donors' samples. The CDR3 runs from the conserved cysteine through the conserved F or W. Fields, in order: J gene, D gene, clone size, CDR3 length, V gene, CDR3 DNA, CDR3 protein. D genes are given only for firm matches. Clone size is stated in some rows and not others, as once, few, many or a class when expanded.

J gene: TRBJ2-2; D gene: TRBD2; clone size: many; CDR3 length: 14; V gene: TRBV20-1; CDR3 DNA: TGCAGTGCTATCGTAGCGGGAGGCACCGGGGAGCTGTTTTTT; CDR3 protein: CSAIVAGGTGELFF
J gene: TRBJ2-6; D gene: -; clone size: -; CDR3 length: 15; V gene: TRBV5-1; CDR3 DNA: TGCGCCAGCAGCTTGACAGTCTCTGGGGCCAACGTCCTGACTTTC; CDR3 protein: CASSLTVSGANVLTF
J gene: TRBJ2-2; D gene: -; clone size: many; CDR3 length: 13; V gene: TRBV10-2; CDR3 DNA: TGCGCCAGCAAGAGGTCAGGGACCGGGGAGCTGTTTTTT; CDR3 protein: CASKRSGTGELFF
J gene: TRBJ2-2; D gene: TRBD2; clone size: many; CDR3 length: 17; V gene: TRBV20-1; CDR3 DNA: TGCAGTGCTAGAAACCCCTCTAGCGGGGGGAGGACCGGGGAGCTGTTTTTT; CDR3 protein: CSARNPSSGGRTGELFF
J gene: TRBJ2-7; D gene: -; clone size: few; CDR3 length: 14; V gene: TRBV2; CDR3 DNA: TGTGCCAGCAGCAATACTAGAGGGTCCGGGGAGCAGTACTTC; CDR3 protein: CASSNTRGSGEQYF
J gene: TRBJ2-1; D gene: -; clone size: -; CDR3 length: 15; V gene: TRBV11-2; CDR3 DNA: TGTGCCAGCAGCTTAGAAGGAACAGACTACAATGAGCAGTTCTTC; CDR3 protein: CASSLEGTDYNEQFF
J gene: TRBJ2-3; D gene: TRBD2; clone size: -; CDR3 length: 17; V gene: TRBV6-5; CDR3 DNA: TGTGCCAGCACCCCGACTAGCGGGAGGGCTCCCACAGATACGCAGTATTTT; CDR3 protein: CASTPTSGRAPTDTQYF
J gene: TRBJ1-4; D gene: TRBD1; clone size: few; CDR3 length: 13; V gene: TRBV29-1; CDR3 DNA: TGCAGCGGGCTACAGGGGAGAAATGAAAAACTGTTTTTT; CDR3 protein: CSGLQGRNEKLFF
J gene: TRBJ2-1; D gene: -; clone size: -; CDR3 length: 15; V gene: TRBV29-1; CDR3 DNA: TGCAGCGTAGTCAAGGAGGGGACCCCAGGAAATGAGCAGTTCTTC; CDR3 protein: CSVVKEGTPGNEQFF
J gene: TRBJ2-3; D gene: TRBD2; clone size: few; CDR3 length: 18; V gene: TRBV4-3; CDR3 DNA: TGCGCCAGCAGCCAAGGTTATAATAGCGGGGGGGCCAGGGATACGCAGTATTTT; CDR3 protein: CASSQGYNSGGARDTQYF
J gene: TRBJ1-2; D gene: -; clone size: few; CDR3 length: 12; V gene: TRBV6-1; CDR3 DNA: TGTGCCAGCAGTGAAATGGGGACGCGGCACCCCTTC; CDR3 protein: CASSEMGTRHPF
J gene: TRBJ1-1; D gene: -; clone size: -; CDR3 length: 15; V gene: TRBV6-5; CDR3 DNA: TGTGCCAGCACCTACTCCCAGGTCACCAACACTGAAGCTTTCTTT; CDR3 protein: CASTYSQVTNTEAFF
J gene: TRBJ1-5; D gene: -; clone size: -; CDR3 length: 13; V gene: TRBV12-5; CDR3 DNA: TGTGCTAGTGCCGAGGGATGGGGGCAGCCCCAGCATTTT; CDR3 protein: CASAEGWGQPQHF
J gene: TRBJ2-5; D gene: -; clone size: many; CDR3 length: 14; V gene: TRBV10-3; CDR3 DNA: TGTGCCATCAGTGAGTCACTATACCAAGAGACCCAGTACTTC; CDR3 protein: CAISESLYQETQYF
J gene: TRBJ1-1; D gene: TRBD1; clone size: few; CDR3 length: 14; V gene: TRBV6-5; CDR3 DNA: TGTGCCAGCAGGGGGGACAGCATGAACACTGAAGCTTTCTTT; CDR3 protein: CASRGDSMNTEAFF
J gene: TRBJ1-1; D gene: -; clone size: many; CDR3 length: 12; V gene: TRBV2; CDR3 DNA: TGTGCCAGCGGGGTAGGAAACACTGAAGCTTTCTTT; CDR3 protein: CASGVGNTEAFF
J gene: TRBJ1-5; D gene: TRBD1; clone size: many; CDR3 length: 15; V gene: TRBV20-1; CDR3 DNA: TGCAGTGCTAGTCCCCCCTTACAGGGGAATCAGCCCCAGCATTTT; CDR3 protein: CSASPPLQGNQPQHF
J gene: TRBJ2-1; D gene: -; clone size: many; CDR3 length: 13; V gene: TRBV2; CDR3 DNA: TGTGCCAGCAGTGAACGGCGGTACAATGAGCAGTTCTTC; CDR3 protein: CASSERRYNEQFF
J gene: TRBJ1-6; D gene: -; clone size: few; CDR3 length: 15; V gene: TRBV10-2; CDR3 DNA: TGCGCCAGCAGGGGAGCAGGGGTCGGTAATTCACCCCTCCACTTT; CDR3 protein: CASRGAGVGNSPLHF
J gene: TRBJ1-4; D gene: TRBD1; clone size: many; CDR3 length: 15; V gene: TRBV9; CDR3 DNA: TGTGCCAGCAGCGCCGGACAGGGAACTAATGAAAAACTGTTTTTT; CDR3 protein: CASSAGQGTNEKLFF
J gene: TRBJ1-5; D gene: TRBD1; clone size: few; CDR3 length: 16; V gene: TRBV18; CDR3 DNA: TGTGCCAGCTCACCAGGACAGGGGATCGTGGTTCAGCCCCAGCATTTT; CDR3 protein: CASSPGQGIVVQPQHF
J gene: TRBJ2-1; D gene: -; clone size: -; CDR3 length: 13; V gene: TRBV2; CDR3 DNA: TGTGCCAGCAGTAACCTACATAAGCTTGAGCAGTTCTTC; CDR3 protein: CASSNLHKLEQFF
J gene: TRBJ1-6; D gene: -; clone size: many; CDR3 length: 16; V gene: TRBV20-1; CDR3 DNA: TGCAGTGCAAACGAGATGGGGGTCACCTATAATTCACCCCTCCACTTT; CDR3 protein: CSANEMGVTYNSPLHF
J gene: TRBJ1-2; D gene: -; clone size: many; CDR3 length: 16; V gene: TRBV18; CDR3 DNA: TGTGCCAGCTCACCAAGGGAGCGAGAAGCTAACTATGGCTACACCTTC; CDR3 protein: CASSPREREANYGYTF
J gene: TRBJ2-6; D gene: -; clone size: many; CDR3 length: 16; V gene: TRBV6-5; CDR3 DNA: TGTGCCAGCAGTTTCCAGGGTTTCTCTGGGGCCAACGTCCTGACTTTC; CDR3 protein: CASSFQGFSGANVLTF
J gene: TRBJ1-3; D gene: -; clone size: many; CDR3 length: 13; V gene: TRBV24-1; CDR3 DNA: TGTGCCACCAGTGACCGAATTGGAAACACCATATATTTT; CDR3 protein: CATSDRIGNTIYF
J gene: TRBJ2-1; D gene: -; clone size: many; CDR3 length: 15; V gene: TRBV6-1; CDR3 DNA: TGTGCCAGCAGAGAGGCGTTCAGGCACCGTAATGAGCAGTTCTTC; CDR3 protein: CASREAFRHRNEQFF
J gene: TRBJ2-7; D gene: TRBD1; clone size: -; CDR3 length: 15; V gene: TRBV29-1; CDR3 DNA: TGCAGCGTTGTGGGTTATGAGAGACAGGGAAACGAGCAGTACTTC; CDR3 protein: CSVVGYERQGNEQYF
J gene: TRBJ1-6; D gene: -; clone size: many; CDR3 length: 18; V gene: TRBV7-9; CDR3 DNA: TGTGCCAGCAGCTTAGCACAGGGACTAGGAGGGCTAGGTTCACCCCTCCACTTT; CDR3 protein: CASSLAQGLGGLGSPLHF
J gene: TRBJ2-7; D gene: TRBD1; clone size: many; CDR3 length: 15; V gene: TRBV5-1; CDR3 DNA: TGCGCCAGCAGCCCGGCCCGGGACAGGGGAGGAGAGCAGTACTTC; CDR3 protein: CASSPARDRGGEQYF
J gene: TRBJ2-1; D gene: TRBD2; clone size: -; CDR3 length: 10; V gene: TRBV20-1; CDR3 DNA: TGCAGTGCAGCTGCGGGAGGGGTCTTCTTC; CDR3 protein: CSAAAGGVFF
J gene: TRBJ2-7; D gene: TRBD2; clone size: few; CDR3 length: 15; V gene: TRBV6-1; CDR3 DNA: TGTGCCAGCAGTGGGGGGACTAGCGGGACCTACGAGCAGTACTTC; CDR3 protein: CASSGGTSGTYEQYF
J gene: TRBJ2-5; D gene: TRBD1; clone size: -; CDR3 length: 15; V gene: TRBV28; CDR3 DNA: TGTGCCAGCAGTTTCCCCGGACAGGTTGAAGAGACCCAGTACTTC; CDR3 protein: CASSFPGQVEETQYF
J gene: TRBJ2-2; D gene: -; clone size: many; CDR3 length: 15; V gene: TRBV7-2; CDR3 DNA: TGTGCCAGCAGCTCGACACCACGCGGAACCGGGGAGCTGTTTTTT; CDR3 protein: CASSSTPRGTGELFF
J gene: TRBJ2-6; D gene: -; clone size: many; CDR3 length: 19; V gene: TRBV5-1; CDR3 DNA: TGCGCCAGCAGCTCTGGACGGACCCCCCACAGCTCTGGGGCCAACGTCCTGACTTTC; CDR3 protein: CASSSGRTPHSSGANVLTF
J gene: TRBJ2-3; D gene: TRBD2; clone size: many; CDR3 length: 16; V gene: TRBV28; CDR3 DNA: TGTGCCAGCAGCCCGCACGGACTAGCGGCCACAGATACGCAGTATTTT; CDR3 protein: CASSPHGLAATDTQYF
J gene: TRBJ1-1; D gene: -; clone size: -; CDR3 length: 14; V gene: TRBV2; CDR3 DNA: TGTGCCAGCAGTGAAACAAGTTGGGACACTGAAGCTTTCTTT; CDR3 protein: CASSETSWDTEAFF